This T cell receptor (beta chain) was obtained from a study of technical replicates of blood from four donors. V gave up 6 bases and J gave up 7 bases; unmatched junction bases: 14. There are 16 residues in the CDR3. Germline loops: CDR1 SGHTA, CDR2 FQGNSA. Data came from immunoSEQ multiplex PCR; TCRdb stores just in-frame clones and leaves some out. The repertoire holds tens of thousands of clones, around nine tenths seen once, with 4.5% to 5.5% in the top ten. This sequence was found in a human donor in good health. Some clones in this sample may be carry-over from other donors' samples. The sample comprised PBMCs. The chain uses TRBV7-2 and TRBJ2-5; 10 positions match TRBD2. CDR3 sequence (DNA): TGTGCCAGCAGTGCAACGGCTAGCGGGGGTGGTCGGACCCAGTACTTC. This codes for CASSATASGGGRTQYF. The full variable domain, its missing parts supplied by reference TRBV7-2 and TRBJ2-5, is GAGVSQSPSNKVTEKGKDVELRCDPISGHTALYWYRQSLGQGLEFLIYFQGNSAPDKSGLPSDRFSAERTGGSVSTLTIQRTQQEDSAVYLCASSATASGGGRTQYFGPGTRLLVL.